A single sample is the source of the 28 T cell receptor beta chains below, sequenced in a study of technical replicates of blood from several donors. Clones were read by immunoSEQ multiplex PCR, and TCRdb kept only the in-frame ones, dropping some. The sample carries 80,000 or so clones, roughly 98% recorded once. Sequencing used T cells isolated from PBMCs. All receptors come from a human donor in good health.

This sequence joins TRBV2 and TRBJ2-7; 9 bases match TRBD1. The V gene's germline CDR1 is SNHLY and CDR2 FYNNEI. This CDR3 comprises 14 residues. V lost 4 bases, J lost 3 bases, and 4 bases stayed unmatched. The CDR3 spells CASSVETGGYEQYF. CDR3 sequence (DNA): TGTGCCAGCAGTGTTGAGACAGGGGGCTACGAGCAGTACTTC.

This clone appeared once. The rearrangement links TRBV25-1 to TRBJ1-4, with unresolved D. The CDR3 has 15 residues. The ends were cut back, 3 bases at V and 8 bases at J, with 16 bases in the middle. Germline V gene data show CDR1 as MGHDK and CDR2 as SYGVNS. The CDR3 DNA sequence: TGTGCCAGCAGTGACGACGCGCCGGGGAACGAAAAACTGTTTTTT. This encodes CASSDDAPGNEKLFF.

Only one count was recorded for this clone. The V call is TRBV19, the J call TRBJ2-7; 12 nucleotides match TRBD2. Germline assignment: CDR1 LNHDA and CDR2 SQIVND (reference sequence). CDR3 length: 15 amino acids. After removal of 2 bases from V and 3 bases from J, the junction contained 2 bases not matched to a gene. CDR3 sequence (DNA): TGTGCCAGTAGTATATGGACTAGCGGGGACTACGAGCAGTACTTC. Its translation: CASSIWTSGDYEQYF.

CDR3 coding DNA: TGTGCCAGCAGTTTACAGGGTTGGAACTACGAGCAGTACTTC. Its translation is CASSLQGWNYEQYF. V gene TRBV28 combines with J gene TRBJ2-7, with a weak D call TRBD1 (5 bases). V lost 2 bases, J lost 3 bases, and 11 bases lay in between. CDR1 and CDR2 from the germline V gene are MDHEN and SYDVKM. The CDR3 extends over 14 amino acids.

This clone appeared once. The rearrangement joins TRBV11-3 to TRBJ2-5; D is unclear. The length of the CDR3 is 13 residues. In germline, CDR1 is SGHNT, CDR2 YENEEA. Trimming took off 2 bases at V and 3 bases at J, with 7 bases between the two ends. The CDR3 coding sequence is TGTGCCAGCAGCTTATCAGTGGAAGAGACCCAGTACTTC. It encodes CASSLSVEETQYF.

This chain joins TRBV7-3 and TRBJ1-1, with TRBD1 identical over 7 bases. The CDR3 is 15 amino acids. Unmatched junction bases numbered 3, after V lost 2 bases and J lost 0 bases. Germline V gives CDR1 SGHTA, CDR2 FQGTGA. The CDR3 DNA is TGTGCCAGCAGCTTAGAGGGGGCGATGAACACTGAAGCTTTCTTT. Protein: CASSLEGAMNTEAFF. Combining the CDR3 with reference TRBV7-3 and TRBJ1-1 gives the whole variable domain GAGVSQTPSNKVTEKGKYVELRCDPISGHTALYWYRQSLGQGPEFLIYFQGTGAADDSGLPNDRFFAVRPEGSVSTLKIQRTERGDSAVYLCASSLEGAMNTEAFFGQGTRLTVV.

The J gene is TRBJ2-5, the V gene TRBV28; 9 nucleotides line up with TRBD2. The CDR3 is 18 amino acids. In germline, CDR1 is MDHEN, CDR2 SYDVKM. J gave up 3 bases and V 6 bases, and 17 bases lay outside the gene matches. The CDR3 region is CASSLFGKASGTKETQYF. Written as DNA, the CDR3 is TGTGCCAGCAGCCTCTTCGGCAAGGCTAGCGGGACGAAAGAGACCCAGTACTTC.

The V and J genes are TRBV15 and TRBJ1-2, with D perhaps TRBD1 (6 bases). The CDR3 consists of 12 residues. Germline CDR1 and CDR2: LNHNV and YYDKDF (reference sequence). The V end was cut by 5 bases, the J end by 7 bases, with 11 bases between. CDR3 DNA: TGTGCCACCAGCCCGACAGGTCGTGGCTACACCTTC. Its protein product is CATSPTGRGYTF. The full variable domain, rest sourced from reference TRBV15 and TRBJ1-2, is DAMVIQNPRYQVTQFGKPVTLSCSQTLNHNVMYWYQQKSSQAPKLLFHYYDKDFNNEADTPDNFQSRRPNTSFCFLDIRSPGLGDTAMYLCATSPTGRGYTFGSGTRLTVV.

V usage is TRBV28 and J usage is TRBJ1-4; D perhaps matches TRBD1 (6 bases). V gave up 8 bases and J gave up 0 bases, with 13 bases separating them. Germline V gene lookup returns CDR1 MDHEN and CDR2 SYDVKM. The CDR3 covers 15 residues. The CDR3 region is CASCRRQATNEKLFF. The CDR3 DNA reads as TGTGCCAGCTGTCGACGACAGGCAACTAATGAAAAACTGTTTTTT. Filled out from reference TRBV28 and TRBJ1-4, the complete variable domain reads DVKVTQSSRYLVKRTGEKVFLECVQDMDHENMFWYRQDPGLGLRLIYFSYDVKMKEKGDIPEGYSVSREKKERFSLILESASTNQTSMYLCASCRRQATNEKLFFGSGTQLSVL.

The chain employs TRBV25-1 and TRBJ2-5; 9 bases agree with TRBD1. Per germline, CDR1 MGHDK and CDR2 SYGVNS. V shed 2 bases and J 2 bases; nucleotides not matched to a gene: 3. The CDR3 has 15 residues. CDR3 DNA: TGTGCCAGCAGTGAAGGCGGGACAGGGCAAGAGACCCAGTACTTC. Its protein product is CASSEGGTGQETQYF.

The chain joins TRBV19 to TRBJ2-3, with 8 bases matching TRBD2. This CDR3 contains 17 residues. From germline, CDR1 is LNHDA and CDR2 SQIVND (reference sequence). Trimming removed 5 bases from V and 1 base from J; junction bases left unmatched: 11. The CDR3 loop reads CASSGPGGLAGTDTQYF. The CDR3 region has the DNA TGTGCCAGTAGTGGTCCGGGAGGGCTAGCGGGCACAGATACGCAGTATTTT. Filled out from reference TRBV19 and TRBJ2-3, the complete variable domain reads DGGITQSPKYLFRKEGQNVTLSCEQNLNHDAMYWYRQDPGQGLRLIYYSQIVNDFQKGDIAEGYSVSREKKESFPLTVTSAQKNPTAFYLCASSGPGGLAGTDTQYFGPGTRLTVL.

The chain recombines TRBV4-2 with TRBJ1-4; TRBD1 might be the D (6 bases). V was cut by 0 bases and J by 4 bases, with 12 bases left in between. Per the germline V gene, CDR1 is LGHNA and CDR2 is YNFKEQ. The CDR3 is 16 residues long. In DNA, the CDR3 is TGTGCCAGCAGCCAAGATTGGTCAGGGGTTAATGAAAAACTGTTTTTT. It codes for CASSQDWSGVNEKLFF.

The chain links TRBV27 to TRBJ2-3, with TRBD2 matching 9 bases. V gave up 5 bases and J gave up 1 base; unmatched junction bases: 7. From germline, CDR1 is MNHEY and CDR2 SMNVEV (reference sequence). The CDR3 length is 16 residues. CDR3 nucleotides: TGTGCCAGCAGTACTAGACTAGCGGACCGCACAGATACGCAGTATTTT. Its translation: CASSTRLADRTDTQYF.

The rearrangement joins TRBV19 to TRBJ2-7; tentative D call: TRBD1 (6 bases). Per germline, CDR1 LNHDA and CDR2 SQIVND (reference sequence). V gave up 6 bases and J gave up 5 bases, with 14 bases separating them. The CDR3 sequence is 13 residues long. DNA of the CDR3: TGTGCCAGTAGCTACAGGGTGGGGAACGAGCAGTACTTC. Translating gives CASSYRVGNEQYF.

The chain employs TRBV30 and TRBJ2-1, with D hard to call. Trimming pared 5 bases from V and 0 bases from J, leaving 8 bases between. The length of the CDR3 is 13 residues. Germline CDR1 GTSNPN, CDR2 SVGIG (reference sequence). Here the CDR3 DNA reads TGTGCCTGGCAATCCAACTCCTACAATGAGCAGTTCTTC. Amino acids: CAWQSNSYNEQFF. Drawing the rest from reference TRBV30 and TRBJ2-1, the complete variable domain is SQTIHQWPATLVQPVGSPLSLECTVEGTSNPNLYWYRQAAGRGLQLLFYSVGIGQISSEVPQNLSASRPQDRQFILSSKKLLLSDSGFYLCAWQSNSYNEQFFGPGTRLTVL.

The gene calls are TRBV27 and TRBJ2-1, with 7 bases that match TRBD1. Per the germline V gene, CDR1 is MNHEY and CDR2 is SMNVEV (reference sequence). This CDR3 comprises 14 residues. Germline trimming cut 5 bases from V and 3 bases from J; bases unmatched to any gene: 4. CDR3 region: CASSPWDSYNEQFF. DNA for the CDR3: TGTGCCAGCAGTCCCTGGGACAGCTACAATGAGCAGTTCTTC.

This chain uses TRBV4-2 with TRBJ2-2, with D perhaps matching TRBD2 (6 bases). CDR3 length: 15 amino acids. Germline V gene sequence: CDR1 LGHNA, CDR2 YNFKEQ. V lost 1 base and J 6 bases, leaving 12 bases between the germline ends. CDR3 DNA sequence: TGTGCCAGCAGCCAAGTATTTTCGGGGGCCGGGGAGCTGTTTTTT. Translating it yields CASSQVFSGAGELFF.

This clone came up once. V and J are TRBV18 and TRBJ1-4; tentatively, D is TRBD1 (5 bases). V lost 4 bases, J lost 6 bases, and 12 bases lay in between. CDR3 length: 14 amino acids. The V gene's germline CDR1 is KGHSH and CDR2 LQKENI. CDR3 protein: CASSHDSYDEKLFF. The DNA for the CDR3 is TGTGCCAGCTCACACGACAGTTATGATGAAAAACTGTTTTTT.

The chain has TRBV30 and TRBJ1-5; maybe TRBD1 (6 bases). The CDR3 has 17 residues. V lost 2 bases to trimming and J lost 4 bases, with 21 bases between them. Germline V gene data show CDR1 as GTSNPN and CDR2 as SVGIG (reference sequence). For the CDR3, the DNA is TGTGCCTGGAGTAGCCGAAGGACAGTGGCTTTTAATCAGCCCCAGCATTTT. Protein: CAWSSRRTVAFNQPQHF. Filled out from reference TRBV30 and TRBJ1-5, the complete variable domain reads SQTIHQWPATLVQPVGSPLSLECTVEGTSNPNLYWYRQAAGRGLQLLFYSVGIGQISSEVPQNLSASRPQDRQFILSSKKLLLSDSGFYLCAWSSRRTVAFNQPQHFGDGTRLSIL.

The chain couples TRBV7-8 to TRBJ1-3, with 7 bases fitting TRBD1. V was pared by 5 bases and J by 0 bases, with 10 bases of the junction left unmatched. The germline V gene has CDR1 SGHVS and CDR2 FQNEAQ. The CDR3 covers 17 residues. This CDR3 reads CASSPRRGGGSGNTIYF. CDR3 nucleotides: TGTGCCAGCAGCCCTCGTCGAGGGGGCGGCTCTGGAAACACCATATATTTT.

The CDR3 DNA is TGTGCCAGCAGCAGGGACAGGGAGGGTGTCTATGGCTACACCTTC. It specifies CASSRDREGVYGYTF. The chain carries TRBV6-5 and TRBJ1-2; 9 bases align to TRBD1. Germline CDR1 reads MNHEY; CDR2 reads SVGAGI. Trimming took 6 bases from V and 4 from J; bases not matched to a gene: 9. The CDR3 loop spans 15 amino acids.

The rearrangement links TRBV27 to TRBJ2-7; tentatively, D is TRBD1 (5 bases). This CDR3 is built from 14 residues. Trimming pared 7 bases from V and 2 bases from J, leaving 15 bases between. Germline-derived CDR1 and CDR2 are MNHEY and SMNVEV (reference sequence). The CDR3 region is CASKGPRATYEQYF. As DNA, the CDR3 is TGTGCCAGCAAGGGTCCCAGGGCCACCTACGAGCAGTACTTC.

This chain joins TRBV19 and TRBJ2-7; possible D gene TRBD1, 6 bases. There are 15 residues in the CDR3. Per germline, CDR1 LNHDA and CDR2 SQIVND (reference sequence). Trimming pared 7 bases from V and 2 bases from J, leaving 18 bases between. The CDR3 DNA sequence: TGTGCCAGTACCGCCGGCACAGGGAGTACCTACGAGCAGTACTTC. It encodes CASTAGTGSTYEQYF. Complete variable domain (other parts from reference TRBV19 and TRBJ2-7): DGGITQSPKYLFRKEGQNVTLSCEQNLNHDAMYWYRQDPGQGLRLIYYSQIVNDFQKGDIAEGYSVSREKKESFPLTVTSAQKNPTAFYLCASTAGTGSTYEQYFGPGTRLTVT.

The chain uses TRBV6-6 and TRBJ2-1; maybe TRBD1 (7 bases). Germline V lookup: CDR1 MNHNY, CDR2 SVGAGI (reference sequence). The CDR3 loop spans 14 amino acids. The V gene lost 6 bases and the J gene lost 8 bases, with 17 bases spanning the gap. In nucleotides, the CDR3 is TGTGCCAGCAGGCGGGACAGTTGGGTCCATGAGCAGTTCTTC. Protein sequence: CASRRDSWVHEQFF.

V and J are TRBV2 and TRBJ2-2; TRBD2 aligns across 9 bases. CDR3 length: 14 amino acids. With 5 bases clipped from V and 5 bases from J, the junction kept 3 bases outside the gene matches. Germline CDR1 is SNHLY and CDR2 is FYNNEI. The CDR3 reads CASSLAGATGELFF. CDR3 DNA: TGTGCCAGCAGTTTAGCGGGGGCAACCGGGGAGCTGTTTTTT.

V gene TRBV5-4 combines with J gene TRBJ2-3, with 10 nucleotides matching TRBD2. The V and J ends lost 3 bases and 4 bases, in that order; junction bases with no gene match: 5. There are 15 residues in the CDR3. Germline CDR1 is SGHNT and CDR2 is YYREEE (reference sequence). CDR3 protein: CASSSSGSGPDTQYF. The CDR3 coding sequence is TGTGCCAGCAGCTCTAGCGGGAGCGGCCCAGATACGCAGTATTTT.

CDR3 DNA sequence: TGTGCCAGCAGCCGATCTAACCCCAATGAGCAGTTCTTC. Its translation is CASSRSNPNEQFF. The chain is built from TRBV7-3 and TRBJ2-1; the D is unclear. CDR1 and CDR2 from the germline V gene are SGHTA and FQGTGA. With 5 bases removed from V and 6 bases from J, the gap between germline ends came to 11 bases. This CDR3 region has 13 residues. Full variable domain (remainder filled in from reference TRBV7-3 and TRBJ2-1): GAGVSQTPSNKVTEKGKYVELRCDPISGHTALYWYRQSLGQGPEFLIYFQGTGAADDSGLPNDRFFAVRPEGSVSTLKIQRTERGDSAVYLCASSRSNPNEQFFGPGTRLTVL.

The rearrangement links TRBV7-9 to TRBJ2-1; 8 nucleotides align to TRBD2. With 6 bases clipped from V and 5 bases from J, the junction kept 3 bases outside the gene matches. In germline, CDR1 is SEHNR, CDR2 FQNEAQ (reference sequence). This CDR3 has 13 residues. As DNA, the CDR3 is TGTGCCAGCAGATCAGCGGGAGACAATGAGCAGTTCTTC. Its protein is CASRSAGDNEQFF.